A selection of T cell receptor beta chains follows, all from one sample in a study of T cells in Graves' hyperthyroidism and ophthalmopathy. TCRdb reanalysed the multiplex PCR reads using MiXCR and keeps one entry per CDR3 protein. Of about 500,000 distinct CDR3 sequences listed, approximately 15% are singletons. Sequenced: blood. These receptors were collected from a woman between 18 and 29 years old with Graves' hyperthyroidism. CDR3s include the opening cysteine and the closing phenylalanine or tryptophan. A D gene is named only where the DNA matches it firmly. Clone size is not always given. Where it is, it says once, few, many or a class for expanded clones.

d_call | j_call | v_call | clone_size | cdr3_aa | cdr3_nt
TRBD1 | TRBJ2-5 | TRBV12-3/TRBV12-4 | few | CASSSDRVVQETQYF | TGTGCCAGCAGTTCCGACAGGGTGGTACAAGAGACCCAGTACTTC
. | TRBJ2-7 | TRBV7-8 | many | CASSLGTQGYEQYF | TGTGCCAGCAGCTTAGGGACGCAGGGTTACGAGCAGTACTTC
. | TRBJ1-1 | TRBV3-1 | many | CASSQEDIMNTEAFF | TGTGCCAGCAGCCAAGAAGATATCATGAACACTGAAGCTTTCTTT
. | TRBJ2-5 | TRBV20-1 | many | CSARVYQETQYF | TGCAGTGCTAGAGTCTATCAAGAGACCCAGTACTTC
TRBD2 | TRBJ2-2 | TRBV10-3 | many | CAIRNSLAATGELFF | TGTGCCATCAGGAACTCACTAGCGGCCACCGGGGAGCTGTTTTTT
TRBD2 | TRBJ2-7 | TRBV6-1 | few | CASALGLAGGSYSYEQYF | TGTGCCAGCGCCCTGGGACTAGCGGGAGGTTCCTACTCCTACGAGCAGTACTTC
TRBD2 | TRBJ2-7 | TRBV7-9 | many | CASSPSSGRSSYEQYF | TGTGCCAGCAGCCCCTCTAGCGGGAGGAGCTCCTACGAGCAGTACTTC
. | TRBJ1-2 | TRBV29-1 | . | CSVGDMGDGYTF | TGCAGCGTGGGGGATATGGGGGATGGCTACACCTTC
. | TRBJ1-6 | TRBV4-1 | few | CASSPQGFYNSPLHF | TGCGCCAGCAGCCCACAGGGTTTCTATAATTCACCCCTCCACTTT
. | TRBJ1-1 | TRBV29-1 | . | CSAQTAANTEAFF | TGCAGCGCTCAGACAGCCGCGAACACTGAAGCTTTCTTT
. | TRBJ2-3 | TRBV29-1 | . | CSVVLLATSTQYF | TGCAGCGTTGTGTTACTAGCAACGAGCACGCAGTATTTT
. | TRBJ2-3 | TRBV4-1 | few | CASSQGTVLGDTQYF | TGCGCCAGCAGCCAAGGGACAGTCCTCGGCGATACGCAGTATTTT
. | TRBJ2-1 | TRBV5-1 | . | CASSLGNRDSLNEQFF | TGCGCCAGCAGCTTAGGGAACCGGGACTCCCTCAATGAGCAGTTCTTC
. | TRBJ1-6 | TRBV5-1 | many | CASSLEGNSPLHF | TGCGCCAGCAGCCTTGAAGGGAATTCACCCCTCCACTTT
TRBD2 | TRBJ2-5 | TRBV19 | . | CASSRSWGGLRGETQYF | TGTGCCAGTAGTAGGAGCTGGGGGGGACTCCGAGGGGAGACCCAGTACTTC
TRBD2 | TRBJ2-1 | TRBV20-1 | once | CSARSGIAYNEQFF | TGCAGTGCGAGAAGCGGGATTGCCTACAATGAGCAGTTCTTC
. | TRBJ2-3 | TRBV24-1 | many | CATSVGSFSTDTQYF | TGTGCCACCAGTGTAGGGAGCTTTAGCACAGATACGCAGTATTTT
. | TRBJ1-1 | TRBV7-2 | many | CASSSPGAFF | TGTGCCAGCAGCTCCCCTGGTGCTTTCTTT
. | TRBJ1-1 | TRBV29-1 | . | CSVLGTLNTEAFF | TGCAGCGTGCTCGGGACATTGAACACTGAAGCTTTCTTT
TRBD2 | TRBJ2-3 | TRBV7-9 | few | CASSFSGTRRTDTQYF | TGTGCCAGCAGCTTCTCCGGGACTAGACGCACAGATACGCAGTATTTT
. | TRBJ2-1 | TRBV11-2 | few | CASSLFLNAGPHNEQFF | TGTGCCAGCAGCTTATTTCTGAATGCCGGACCTCATAATGAGCAGTTCTTC
TRBD2 | TRBJ2-1 | TRBV6-2/TRBV6-3 | many | CASSSSGGSYNEQFF | TGTGCCAGCAGCTCCAGCGGGGGCTCCTACAATGAGCAGTTCTTC
. | TRBJ2-2 | TRBV28 | few | CASSLGGSGSGELFF | TGTGCCAGCAGTCTAGGAGGATCCGGCTCCGGGGAGCTGTTTTTT
. | TRBJ1-1 | TRBV20-1 | . | CSARSGGVDTEVFF | TGCAGTGCTAGGTCCGGGGGCGTCGACACTGAAGTTTTCTTT
. | TRBJ1-2 | TRBV6-5 | few | CASSYSKLLRAAPYGYTF | TGTGCCAGCAGTTACTCGAAGTTGCTTAGGGCAGCGCCCTATGGCTACACCTTC
. | TRBJ2-5 | TRBV11-3 | few | CASSLEDPRKETQYF | TGTGCCAGCAGCTTAGAGGACCCTCGGAAAGAGACCCAGTACTTC
. | TRBJ2-7 | TRBV28 | few | CASSFVYYEQYF | TGTGCCAGCAGTTTTGTTTACTACGAGCAGTACTTC
. | TRBJ2-6 | TRBV12-3/TRBV12-4 | . | CASSFGLSGANVLTF | TGTGCCAGCAGTTTTGGGCTTTCTGGGGCCAACGTCCTGACTTTC
. | TRBJ2-1 | TRBV7-2 | few | CASSPLGAYEQFF | TGTGCCAGCAGTCCCCTTGGGGCTTATGAGCAGTTCTTC
. | TRBJ2-3 | TRBV20-1 | many | CSARRLGSTDTQYF | TGCAGTGCTAGACGACTTGGTAGCACAGATACGCAGTATTTT
. | TRBJ2-7 | TRBV7-8 | many | CASSPGRDEQYF | TGTGCCAGCAGCCCCGGCCGGGACGAGCAGTACTTC
. | TRBJ1-1 | TRBV6-1 | many | CASSYPGSEAFF | TGTGCCAGCAGTTACCCTGGCAGTGAAGCTTTCTTT
. | TRBJ2-7 | TRBV12-3/TRBV12-4 | many | CASSFGGTTYEQYF | TGTGCCAGCAGTTTTGGCGGGACGACCTACGAGCAGTACTTC
TRBD2 | TRBJ2-1 | TRBV28 | . | CASRISGGYNEQFF | TGTGCCAGCAGGATTAGCGGGGGATACAATGAGCAGTTCTTC
. | TRBJ1-6 | TRBV13 | . | CASSPFGIVGSPLHF | TGTGCCAGCAGCCCTTTCGGGATCGTTGGGTCACCCCTCCACTTT
. | TRBJ1-6 | TRBV15 | . | CATSSSTGNSPLHF | TGTGCCACCAGCTCCTCGACGGGAAATTCACCCCTCCACTTT
. | TRBJ2-5 | TRBV7-2 | many | CASIPGPWGETQYF | TGTGCCAGCATCCCGGGGCCCTGGGGAGAGACCCAGTACTTC